This T cell receptor (beta chain) originates from a study of cytomegalovirus exposure and HLA in healthy donors. Findings of the study overall: A later analysis, which compared TCR beta chains of equal frequency, found the HLA-associated ones more clonally expanded.

The PCR had 60 Vbeta and 13 Jbeta primers. In the original analysis: Later, an analysis found around 77 million unique TCR beta chains, and 8.5 million to 14 million of these were shared. Produced via immunoSEQ multiplex PCR; TCRdb's table is partial and in-frame only. The V and J calls and the clone size are those of that table, but D and trimming were determined from the DNA. The repertoire holds 150,000 to 200,000 clones, with around 78% as singletons. Notes on this clone: Its antigen is not known.

This clonotype originated in a young man in good health and CMV-seronegative. Input material: PBMCs.

The DNA for the CDR3 is TGTGCCAGCAGCTTGTTGGCGGGAACCTACGAGCAGTACTTC. The encoded protein is CASSLLAGTYEQYF. The chain couples TRBV5-6 to TRBJ2-7, with D possibly TRBD2 on 6 matching bases. The CDR3 spans 14 residues. The V end lost 1 base, the J end lost 2 bases, and 10 bases lay between the germline ends. From germline, CDR1 is SGHDT and CDR2 YYEEEE.